This T cell receptor (beta chain) comes out of a study of cytomegalovirus exposure and HLA in healthy donors. Germline loops: CDR1 DFQATT, CDR2 SNEGSKA (reference sequence). V dropped 6 bases and J dropped 5; count of bases not matched to a gene: 3. This CDR3 region has 11 residues. Findings and caveats of the study: TCR beta chain V- and J-gene trimming was linked, in a later analysis, to a missense variant in DCLRE1C.

Notes on this clone: The antigen remains undetermined.

Primers: 60 Vbeta forward and 13 Jbeta reverse. TCRdb keeps only in-frame clones here, not all; method: immunoSEQ multiplex PCR. The sample includes about 180,000 clones, about three quarters of them seen just once. V gene TRBV20-1 combines with J gene TRBJ2-7, with 8 bases that match TRBD1. Source material: PBMCs. This TCR derives from a middle-aged man in good health and CMV-seropositive. CDR3 DNA: TGCAGTGCGCTACAGGGGGACGAGCAGTACTTC. Its translation is CSALQGDEQYF.